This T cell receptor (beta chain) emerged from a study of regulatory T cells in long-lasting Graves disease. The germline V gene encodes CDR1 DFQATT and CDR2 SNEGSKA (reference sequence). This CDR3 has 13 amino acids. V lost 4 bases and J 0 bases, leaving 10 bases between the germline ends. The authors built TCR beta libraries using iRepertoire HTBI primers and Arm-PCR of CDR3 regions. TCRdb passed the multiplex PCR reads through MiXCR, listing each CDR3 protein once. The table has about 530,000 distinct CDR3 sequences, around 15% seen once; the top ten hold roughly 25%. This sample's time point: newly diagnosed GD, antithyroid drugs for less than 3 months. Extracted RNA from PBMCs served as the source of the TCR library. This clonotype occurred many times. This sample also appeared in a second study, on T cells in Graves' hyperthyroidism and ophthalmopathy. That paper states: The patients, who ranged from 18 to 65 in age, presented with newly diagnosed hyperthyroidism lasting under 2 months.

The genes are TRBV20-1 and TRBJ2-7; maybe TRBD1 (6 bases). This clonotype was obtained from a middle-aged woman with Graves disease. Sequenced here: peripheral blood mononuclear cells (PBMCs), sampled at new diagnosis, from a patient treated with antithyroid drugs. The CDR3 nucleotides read TGCAGTGCTACAAGGGGGAGCTCCTACGAGCAGTACTTC. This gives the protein CSATRGSSYEQYF.